This entry lists 24 T cell receptor beta chains sequenced from one sample in a study of blood T cell repertoires in COVID-19. Sequencing was performed with immunoSEQ multiplex PCR; in TCRdb, only in-frame clones are kept and a portion is missing. In the table there are about 170,000 clones, under 85% of which are singletons. Material: peripheral blood. All receptors derive from a man aged 55 to 69 who had recovered from COVID-19.

The rearrangement uses TRBV4-1 and TRBJ1-2; D remains unclear. This CDR3 spans 14 amino acids. V dropped 7 bases and J dropped 7 bases, with 19 bases sitting between them. CDR1 is MGHRA and CDR2 is YSYEKL in the germline V gene. The CDR3, as DNA: TGCGCCAGCAACCCGACCGTAGAACGGAGTGGCTACACCTTC. Translating it yields CASNPTVERSGYTF.

Note on this clone: A much larger clone lies one base from this, so it may be a read error. The genes are TRBV3-1 (or the pseudogene TRBV3-2) and TRBJ2-2; 8 nucleotides align to TRBD2. The CDR3 loop spans 19 amino acids. Looked up from germline, CDR1 is LGHDT and CDR2 is YNNKEL (reference sequence). J lost 2 bases, V lost 2 bases, and 13 bases had no gene match. The chain's CDR3 is CASSQKGFIGGDNTGELFF. The DNA for the CDR3 is TGTGCCAGCAGCCAAAAGGGATTTATCGGGGGGGACAACACCGGGGAGCTGTTTTTT.

This clone was detected only once. This chain joins TRBV27 and TRBJ1-3, with TRBD1 matching over 10 bases. The CDR3 is 17 residues long. Germline V gene data show CDR1 as MNHEY and CDR2 as SMNVEV (reference sequence). Trimming at V came to 8 bases and at J to 3 bases, leaving 13 bases not matched to a gene. CDR3 in DNA: TGTGCCAGCTGGAAAATAACCGGGACAGGGGTTGGAAACACCATATATTTT. It specifies CASWKITGTGVGNTIYF.

The chain combines TRBV19 with TRBJ1-1; a weak D match, TRBD1 (6 bases). The CDR3 consists of 15 residues. Germline V gene lookup returns CDR1 LNHDA and CDR2 SQIVND (reference sequence). Between the trimmed V and J ends, which lost 5 bases and 0 bases, there was a span of 13 bases. The CDR3, as DNA: TGTGCCAGTAGTTTCGACAGGTTAATGAACACTGAAGCTTTCTTT. Translation gives CASSFDRLMNTEAFF.

The CDR3 region is CASSFGGALDAFF. In DNA, the CDR3 is TGTGCCAGCAGCTTCGGGGGGGCATTGGATGCTTTCTTT. V is TRBV5-6 and J is TRBJ1-1, with a possible D match to TRBD1 (6 bases). This CDR3 is built from 13 residues. The germline CDR1 and CDR2 sequences are SGHDT and YYEEEE. The ends were cut back, 2 bases at V and 11 bases at J, with 16 bases in the middle.

The gene calls are TRBV5-4 and TRBJ2-6, with 7 bases that match TRBD2. Germline V lookup: CDR1 SGHNT, CDR2 YYREEE (reference sequence). The trim removed 2 bases at V and 4 bases at J, leaving 9 bases unmatched. This CDR3 spans 17 amino acids. The CDR3 spells CASSLPTGGNGANVLTF. CDR3 nucleotides: TGTGCCAGCAGCTTACCGACCGGGGGGAACGGGGCCAACGTCCTGACTTTC. Based on the CDR3 plus reference TRBV5-4 and TRBJ2-6, the full variable domain is ETGVTQSPTHLIKTRGQQVTLRCSSQSGHNTVSWYQQALGQGPQFIFQYYREEENGRGNFPPRFSGLQFPNYSSELNVNALELDDSALYLCASSLPTGGNGANVLTFGAGSRLTVL.

This clone has a single count. The J gene is TRBJ1-2, the V gene TRBV6-6, with no clear D. The V gene's germline CDR1 is MNHNY and CDR2 SVGAGI (reference sequence). Trimming left V 7 bases short and J 8 bases short, with 20 bases between. The CDR3 is made up of 14 amino acids. The CDR3 nucleotides read TGTGCCAGCAAAGGACCCGGGGAATCAGTGGGCTACACCTTC. Protein product: CASKGPGESVGYTF.

The J gene is TRBJ1-6, the V gene TRBV4-1; 7 bases line up with TRBD1. Germline V gives CDR1 MGHRA, CDR2 YSYEKL. This CDR3 contains 16 residues. V shed 3 bases and J 8 bases; nucleotides not matched to a gene: 10. CDR3 nucleotide sequence: TGCGCCAGCAGCCATCCAGGGGGAGTAGGGGATTCACCCCTCCACTTT. Encoded protein: CASSHPGGVGDSPLHF.

The V call is TRBV6-4, the J call TRBJ2-7; perhaps TRBD2 as D (7 bases). CDR1 and CDR2 (germline): MRHNA, SNTAGT. Trimming removed 2 bases from V and 7 bases from J, with 15 bases in between. The CDR3 loop spans 14 amino acids. In nucleotides, the CDR3 is TGTGCCAGCAGTGACGTGGGGGGGGCCAGTGAGCAGTACTTC. It codes for CASSDVGGASEQYF.

The J gene is TRBJ2-7, the V gene TRBV3-1 (or the pseudogene TRBV3-2); TRBD1 agrees at 7 bases. Germline trimming cut 2 bases from V and 0 bases from J; bases unmatched to any gene: 10. Per germline, CDR1 LGHDT and CDR2 YNNKEL (reference sequence). This CDR3 has 17 residues. CDR3 sequence: CASSQPGRTGRSYEQYF. Here the CDR3 DNA reads TGTGCCAGCAGCCAACCGGGGCGGACAGGCCGCTCCTACGAGCAGTACTTC.

The chain carries TRBV30 and TRBJ2-2, with no clear D. Trimming removed 0 bases from V and 0 bases from J, with 8 bases in between. This CDR3 has 15 residues. Germline V gives CDR1 GTSNPN, CDR2 SVGIG (reference sequence). CDR3 sequence: CAWSVWAANTGELFF. DNA of the CDR3: TGTGCCTGGAGTGTGTGGGCAGCGAACACCGGGGAGCTGTTTTTT.

V is TRBV5-1 and J is TRBJ1-1, with D perhaps matching TRBD1 (5 bases). V gave up 4 bases and J gave up 1 base, with 14 bases separating them. This CDR3 has 15 amino acids. Per the germline V gene, CDR1 is SGHRS and CDR2 is YFSETQ. CDR3 DNA: TGCGCCAGCAGCCCCCCGGGGGGTAGGAACACTGAAGCTTTCTTT. Translating gives CASSPPGGRNTEAFF.

On this clone itself: Mismatch with germline at one junction end may stem from a read error. This chain links TRBV7-7 with TRBJ1-5; no firm D call. Germline CDR1 is SSHAT and CDR2 is FNYEAQ (reference sequence). There are 14 residues in the CDR3. CDR3 nucleotides: TGTGCTAGCAGCTTAGTATTACTATATCAGCCCCAGCATTTT. This encodes CASSLVLLYQPQHF.

This clone was recorded once. V is TRBV24-1 and J is TRBJ1-1; 8 nucleotides match TRBD1. The CDR3 is 13 amino acids. Trimming cost V 5 bases and J 5 bases; bases outside gene matches: 3. Germline loops: CDR1 KGHDR, CDR2 SFDVKD. The CDR3 nucleotides read TGTGCCACCAGTGCCGGACAGGGAACTGAAGCTTTCTTT. Its translation: CATSAGQGTEAFF.

The chain uses TRBV5-1 and TRBJ2-1, with a possible D match to TRBD2 (5 bases). V shed 0 bases and J shed 0 bases, with 10 bases lying between them. Germline CDR1 and CDR2: SGHRS and YFSETQ. The CDR3 consists of 16 residues. The DNA for the CDR3 is TGCGCCAGCAGCTTGGGGACGGGATCCTCCTACAATGAGCAGTTCTTC. The encoded protein is CASSLGTGSSYNEQFF.

This chain links TRBV12-5 with TRBJ1-1; no clear D gene. CDR1 and CDR2 from the germline V gene are LGHNT and FRNRAP. Trimming left V 4 bases short and J 3 bases short, with 9 bases between. The CDR3 consists of 13 residues. CDR3 nucleotides: TGTGCTAGTGGTTCGGGTTCGGACACTGAAGCTTTCTTT. Protein product: CASGSGSDTEAFF. The full variable domain, completed using reference TRBV12-5 and TRBJ1-1, is DARVTQTPRHKVTEMGQEVTMRCQPILGHNTVFWYRQTMMQGLELLAYFRNRAPLDDSGMPKDRFSAEMPDATLATLKIQPSEPRDSAVYFCASGSGSDTEAFFGQGTRLTVV.

This clone was observed a single time. The chain links TRBV10-3 to TRBJ1-6; no clear D gene. This CDR3 is 12 amino acids long. Per the germline V gene, CDR1 is ENHRY and CDR2 is SYGVKD. V lost 6 bases and J 9 bases, leaving 9 bases between the germline ends. The CDR3 DNA is TGTGCCATCAGGCTGGAGAGTTCACCCCTCCACTTT. Translating it yields CAIRLESSPLHF.

The gene calls are TRBV7-9 and TRBJ2-7; TRBD1 might be the D (6 bases). Germline V CDR1 and CDR2: SEHNR, FQNEAQ (reference sequence). V was shortened by 5 bases and J by 3 bases, with 17 bases between the two germline ends. The CDR3 runs 15 residues. CDR3 loop: CASSPRGRGVYEQYF. The CDR3 DNA follows: TGTGCCAGCAGCCCACGGGGCAGGGGCGTCTACGAGCAGTACTTC.

V is TRBV6-5 and J is TRBJ1-5; perhaps TRBD1 as D (6 bases). V was shortened by 10 bases and J by 7 bases, with 20 bases between the two germline ends. Germline CDR1 MNHEY, CDR2 SVGAGI. This CDR3 comprises 14 residues. Written as DNA, the CDR3 is TGTGCCACCAACTCCAGGGGAAAGGGACAGCCCCAGCATTTT. The encoded protein is CATNSRGKGQPQHF.

The chain has TRBV19 and TRBJ2-3, with D perhaps matching TRBD2 (5 bases). Between the trimmed V and J ends, which lost 5 bases and 3 bases, there was a span of 6 bases. The germline CDR1 and CDR2 sequences are LNHDA and SQIVND (reference sequence). CDR3 length: 12 amino acids. Here the CDR3 reads CASSQRTDTQYF. The DNA for the CDR3 is TGTGCCAGTAGTCAGCGGACAGATACGCAGTATTTT.

V usage is TRBV9 and J usage is TRBJ2-3, with TRBD1 matching 8 bases. Germline values: CDR1 SGDLS, CDR2 YYNGEE. J lost 5 bases, V lost 0 bases, and 5 bases had no gene match. CDR3 length: 15 amino acids. The CDR3 is CASSVGTGSRDTQYF. DNA for the CDR3: TGTGCCAGCAGCGTAGGGACAGGGTCCCGAGATACGCAGTATTTT.

In its sample, this clone was seen a few times. The genes are TRBV7-8 and TRBJ1-2; TRBD1 matches at 8 bases. V was pared by 5 bases and J by 8 bases, with 13 bases of the junction left unmatched. The CDR3 is made up of 15 amino acids. Germline V gene sequence: CDR1 SGHVS, CDR2 FQNEAQ. In nucleotides, the CDR3 is TGTGCCAGCAGCCTACCCGGACAGGGAAGAGGCGGCTACACCTTC. It codes for CASSLPGQGRGGYTF.

This chain connects TRBV4-3 to TRBJ2-7, with a weak D call TRBD2 (6 bases). CDR1 and CDR2 from the germline V gene are LGHNA and YSLEER. Trimming shortened V by 0 bases and J by 6 bases, and 15 bases separated the two germline ends. CDR3 length: 15 residues. DNA of the CDR3: TGCGCCAGCAGCCAAGATCGCGGGGCAGGGTCCGAGCAGTACTTC. The encoded protein is CASSQDRGAGSEQYF.

The chain couples TRBV11-3 to TRBJ2-1; 8 bases map to TRBD2. Germline loops: CDR1 SGHNT, CDR2 YENEEA. The CDR3 spans 15 residues. The V segment lost 5 bases and the J segment 7 bases; nucleotides outside the gene matches: 10. The CDR3 DNA sequence: TGTGCCAGCAGCCGAGGGACTAGTCCTAAGAATGAGCAGTTCTTC. Translating gives CASSRGTSPKNEQFF.